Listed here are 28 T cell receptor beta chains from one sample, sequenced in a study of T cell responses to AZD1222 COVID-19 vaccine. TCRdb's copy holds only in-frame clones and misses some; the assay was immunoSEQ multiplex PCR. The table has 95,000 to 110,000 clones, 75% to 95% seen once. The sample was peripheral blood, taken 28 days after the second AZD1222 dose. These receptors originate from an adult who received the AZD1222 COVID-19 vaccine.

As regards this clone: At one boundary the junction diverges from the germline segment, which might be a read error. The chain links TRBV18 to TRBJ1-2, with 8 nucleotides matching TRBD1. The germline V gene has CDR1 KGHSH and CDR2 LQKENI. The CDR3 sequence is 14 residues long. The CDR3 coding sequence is TGTGCCAGCTCACCGGACAGGGACCGTGGGCTATCCCCATTC. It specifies CASSPDRDRGLSPF.

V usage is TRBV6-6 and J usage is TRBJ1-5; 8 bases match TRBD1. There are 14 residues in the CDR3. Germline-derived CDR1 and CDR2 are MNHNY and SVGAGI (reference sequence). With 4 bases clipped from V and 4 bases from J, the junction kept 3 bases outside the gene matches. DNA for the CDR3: TGTGCCAGCAGTTCAGGGGGCAGTAATCAGCCCCAGCATTTT. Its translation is CASSSGGSNQPQHF.

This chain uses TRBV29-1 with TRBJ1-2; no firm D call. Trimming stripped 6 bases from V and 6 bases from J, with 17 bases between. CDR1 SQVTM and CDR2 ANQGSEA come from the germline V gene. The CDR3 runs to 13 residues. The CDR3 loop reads CSVPSWGDDGYTF. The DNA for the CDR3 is TGCAGCGTCCCCTCATGGGGAGACGATGGCTACACCTTC.

CDR3 nucleotide sequence: TGCAGCGTTGCTCCCCAGGGAGAGCCGAACACTGAAGCTTTCTTT. Its protein product is CSVAPQGEPNTEAFF. V is TRBV29-1 and J is TRBJ1-1; a possible D gene is TRBD1 (5 bases). The CDR3 consists of 15 residues. The germline CDR1 and CDR2 sequences are SQVTM and ANQGSEA. V shed 4 bases and J shed 1 base, with 16 bases lying between them.

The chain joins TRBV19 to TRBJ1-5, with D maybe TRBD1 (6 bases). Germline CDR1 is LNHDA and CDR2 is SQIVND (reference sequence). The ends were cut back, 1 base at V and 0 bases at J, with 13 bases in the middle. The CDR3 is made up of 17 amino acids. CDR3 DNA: TGTGCCAGTAGTATAGGGGTGGGAGGGGGTAGCAATCAGCCCCAGCATTTT. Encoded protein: CASSIGVGGGSNQPQHF.

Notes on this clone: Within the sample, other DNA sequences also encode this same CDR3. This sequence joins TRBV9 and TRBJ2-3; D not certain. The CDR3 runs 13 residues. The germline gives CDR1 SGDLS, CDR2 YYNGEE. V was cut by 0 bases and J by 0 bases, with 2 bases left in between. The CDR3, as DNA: TGTGCCAGCAGCGTAGTTAGCACAGATACGCAGTATTTT. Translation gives CASSVVSTDTQYF.

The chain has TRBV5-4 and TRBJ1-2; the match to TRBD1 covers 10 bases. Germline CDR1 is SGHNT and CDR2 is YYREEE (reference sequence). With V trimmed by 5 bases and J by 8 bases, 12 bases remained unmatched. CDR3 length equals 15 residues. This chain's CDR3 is CASSSRTGGIGGYTF. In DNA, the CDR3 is TGTGCCAGCAGTTCCCGGACAGGGGGGATTGGAGGCTACACCTTC.

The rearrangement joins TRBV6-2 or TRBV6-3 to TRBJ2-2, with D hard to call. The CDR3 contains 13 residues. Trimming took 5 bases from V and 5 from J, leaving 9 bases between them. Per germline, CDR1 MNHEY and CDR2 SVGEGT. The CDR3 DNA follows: TGTGCCAGCAGTCTCTCTGGAACCGGGGAGCTGTTTTTT. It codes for CASSLSGTGELFF.

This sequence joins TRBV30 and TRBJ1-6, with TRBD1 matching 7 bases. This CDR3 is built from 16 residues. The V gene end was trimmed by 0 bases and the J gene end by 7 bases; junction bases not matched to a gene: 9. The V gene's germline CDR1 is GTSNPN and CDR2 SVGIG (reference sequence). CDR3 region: CAWSVLSGQRNSPLHF. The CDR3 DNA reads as TGTGCCTGGAGTGTACTGTCGGGACAGCGCAATTCACCCCTCCACTTT.

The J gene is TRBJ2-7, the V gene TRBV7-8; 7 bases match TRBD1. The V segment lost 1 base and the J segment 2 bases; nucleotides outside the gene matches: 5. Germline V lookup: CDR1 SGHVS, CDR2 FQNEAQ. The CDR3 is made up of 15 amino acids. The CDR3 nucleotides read TGTGCCAGCAGCTTAGAAGGGGGCTTCACCTACGAGCAGTACTTC. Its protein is CASSLEGGFTYEQYF.

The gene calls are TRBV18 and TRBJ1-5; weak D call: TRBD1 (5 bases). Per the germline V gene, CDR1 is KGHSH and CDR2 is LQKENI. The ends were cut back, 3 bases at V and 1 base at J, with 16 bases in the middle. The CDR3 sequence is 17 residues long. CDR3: CASSPGSGAVSNQPQHF. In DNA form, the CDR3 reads TGTGCCAGCTCACCGGGGAGCGGGGCGGTGAGCAATCAGCCCCAGCATTTT.

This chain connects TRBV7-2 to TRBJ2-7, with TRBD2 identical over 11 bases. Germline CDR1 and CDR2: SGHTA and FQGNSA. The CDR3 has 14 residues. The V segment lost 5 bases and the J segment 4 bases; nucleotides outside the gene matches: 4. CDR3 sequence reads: CASSATSGSYEQYF. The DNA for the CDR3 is TGTGCCAGCAGCGCCACTAGCGGGAGTTACGAGCAGTACTTC.

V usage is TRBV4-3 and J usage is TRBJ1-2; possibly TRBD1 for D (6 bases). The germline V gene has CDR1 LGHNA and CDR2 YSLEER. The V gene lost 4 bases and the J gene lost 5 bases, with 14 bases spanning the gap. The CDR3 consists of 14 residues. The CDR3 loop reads CASSPTQGQYGYTF. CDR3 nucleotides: TGCGCCAGCAGCCCGACACAGGGTCAGTATGGCTACACCTTC.

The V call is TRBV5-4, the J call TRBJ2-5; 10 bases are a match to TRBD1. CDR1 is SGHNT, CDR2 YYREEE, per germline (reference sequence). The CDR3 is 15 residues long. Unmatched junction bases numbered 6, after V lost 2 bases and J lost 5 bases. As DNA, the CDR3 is TGTGCCAGCAGCTTAAGGACAGGGGGTCGGGAGACCCAGTACTTC. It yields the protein CASSLRTGGRETQYF.

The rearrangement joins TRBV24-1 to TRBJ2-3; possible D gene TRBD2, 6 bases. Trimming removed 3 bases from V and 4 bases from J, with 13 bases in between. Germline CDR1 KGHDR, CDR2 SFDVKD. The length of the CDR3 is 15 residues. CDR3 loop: CATSDASSEADTQYF. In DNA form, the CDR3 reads TGTGCCACCAGTGATGCGTCTAGCGAAGCAGATACGCAGTATTTT.

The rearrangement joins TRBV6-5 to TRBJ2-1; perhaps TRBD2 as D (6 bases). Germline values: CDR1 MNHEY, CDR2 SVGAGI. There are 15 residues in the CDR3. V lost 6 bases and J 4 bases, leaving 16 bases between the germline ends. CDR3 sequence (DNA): TGTGCCAGCAGGACCCTAGCGCTAAGTTACAATGAGCAGTTCTTC. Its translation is CASRTLALSYNEQFF.

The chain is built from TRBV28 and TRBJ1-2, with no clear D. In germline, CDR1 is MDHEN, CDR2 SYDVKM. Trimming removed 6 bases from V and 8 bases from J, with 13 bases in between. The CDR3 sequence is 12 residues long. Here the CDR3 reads CASSSSGIGYTF. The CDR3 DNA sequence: TGTGCCAGCAGCTCCTCCGGCATAGGCTACACCTTC.

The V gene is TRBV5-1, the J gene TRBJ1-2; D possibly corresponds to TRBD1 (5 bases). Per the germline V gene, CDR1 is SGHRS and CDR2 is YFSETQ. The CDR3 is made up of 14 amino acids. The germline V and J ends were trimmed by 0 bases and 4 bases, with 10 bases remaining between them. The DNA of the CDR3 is TGCGCCAGCAGCTTGGAAGGGGCAGTCTATGGCTACACCTTC. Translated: CASSLEGAVYGYTF.

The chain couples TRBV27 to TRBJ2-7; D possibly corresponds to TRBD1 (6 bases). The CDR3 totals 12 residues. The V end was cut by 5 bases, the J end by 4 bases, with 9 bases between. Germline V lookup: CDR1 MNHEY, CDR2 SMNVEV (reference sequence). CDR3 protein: CASSLQGYEQYF. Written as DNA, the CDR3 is TGTGCCAGCAGTCTTCAGGGGTACGAGCAGTACTTC.

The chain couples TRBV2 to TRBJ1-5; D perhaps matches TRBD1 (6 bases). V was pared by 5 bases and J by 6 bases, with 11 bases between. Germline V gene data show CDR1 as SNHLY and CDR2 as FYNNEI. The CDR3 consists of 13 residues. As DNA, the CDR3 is TGTGCCAGCAGTACAGGGTTTGCTCAGCCCCAGCATTTT. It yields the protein CASSTGFAQPQHF.

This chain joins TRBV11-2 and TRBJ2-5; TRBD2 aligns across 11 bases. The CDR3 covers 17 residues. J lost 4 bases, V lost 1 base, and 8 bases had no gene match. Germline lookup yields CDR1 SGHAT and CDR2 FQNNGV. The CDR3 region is CASSLVLAGVGGETQYF. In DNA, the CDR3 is TGTGCCAGCAGCTTAGTACTAGCGGGGGTCGGGGGAGAGACCCAGTACTTC.

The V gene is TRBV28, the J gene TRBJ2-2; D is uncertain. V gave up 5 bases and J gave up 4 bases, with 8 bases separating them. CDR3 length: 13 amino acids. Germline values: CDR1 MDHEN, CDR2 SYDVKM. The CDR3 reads CASSLRLTGELFF. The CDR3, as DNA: TGTGCCAGCAGTCTGCGACTCACCGGGGAGCTGTTTTTT.

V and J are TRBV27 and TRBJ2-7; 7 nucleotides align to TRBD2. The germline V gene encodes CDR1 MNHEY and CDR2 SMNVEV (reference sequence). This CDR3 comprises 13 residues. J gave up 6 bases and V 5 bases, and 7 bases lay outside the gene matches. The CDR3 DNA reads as TGTGCCAGCAGTATTGGACTAGTCGCCGAGCAGTACTTC. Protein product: CASSIGLVAEQYF.

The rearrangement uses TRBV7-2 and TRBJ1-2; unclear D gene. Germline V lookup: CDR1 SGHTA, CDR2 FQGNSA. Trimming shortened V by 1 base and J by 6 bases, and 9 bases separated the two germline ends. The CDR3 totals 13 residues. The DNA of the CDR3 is TGTGCCAGCAGCTTAGAAGTCGCTGATGGCTACACCTTC. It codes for CASSLEVADGYTF.

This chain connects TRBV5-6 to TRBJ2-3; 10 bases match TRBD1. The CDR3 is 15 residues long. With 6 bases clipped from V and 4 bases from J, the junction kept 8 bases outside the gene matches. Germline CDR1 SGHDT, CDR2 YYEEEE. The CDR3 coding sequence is TGTGCCAGCACCATGAGGGACAGGGGCGCAGATACGCAGTATTTT. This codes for CASTMRDRGADTQYF. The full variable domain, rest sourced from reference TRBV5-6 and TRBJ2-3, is DAGVTQSPTHLIKTRGQQVTLRCSPKSGHDTVSWYQQALGQGPQFIFQYYEEEERQRGNFPDRFSGHQFPNYSSELNVNALLLGDSALYLCASTMRDRGADTQYFGPGTRLTVL.

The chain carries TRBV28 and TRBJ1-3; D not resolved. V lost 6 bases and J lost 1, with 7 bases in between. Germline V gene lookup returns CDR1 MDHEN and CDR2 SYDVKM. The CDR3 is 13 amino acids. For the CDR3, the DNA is TGTGCCAGCAGGCCGGGATCTGGAAACACCATATATTTT. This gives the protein CASRPGSGNTIYF.

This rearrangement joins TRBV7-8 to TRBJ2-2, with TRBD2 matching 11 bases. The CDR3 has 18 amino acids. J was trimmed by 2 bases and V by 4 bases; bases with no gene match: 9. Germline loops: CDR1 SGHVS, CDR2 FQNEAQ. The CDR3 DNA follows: TGTGCCAGCAGCTCATTCCTAGCGGGAGGTCTCAACACCGGGGAGCTGTTTTTT. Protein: CASSSFLAGGLNTGELFF.

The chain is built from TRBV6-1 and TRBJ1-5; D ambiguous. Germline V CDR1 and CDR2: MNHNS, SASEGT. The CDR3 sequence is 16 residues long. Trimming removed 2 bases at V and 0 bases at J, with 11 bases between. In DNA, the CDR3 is TGTGCCAGCAGTGAAAGGAGAGACTATAGCAATCAGCCCCAGCATTTT. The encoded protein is CASSERRDYSNQPQHF.